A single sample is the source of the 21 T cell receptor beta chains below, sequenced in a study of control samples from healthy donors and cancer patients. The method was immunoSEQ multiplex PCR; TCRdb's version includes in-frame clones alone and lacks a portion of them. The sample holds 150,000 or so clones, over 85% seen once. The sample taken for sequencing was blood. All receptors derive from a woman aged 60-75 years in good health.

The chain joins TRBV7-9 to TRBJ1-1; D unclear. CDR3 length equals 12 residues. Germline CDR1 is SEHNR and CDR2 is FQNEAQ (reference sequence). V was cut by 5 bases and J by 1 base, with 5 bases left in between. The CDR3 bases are TGTGCCAGCAGCCGACAGAACACTGAAGCTTTCTTT. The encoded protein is CASSRQNTEAFF.

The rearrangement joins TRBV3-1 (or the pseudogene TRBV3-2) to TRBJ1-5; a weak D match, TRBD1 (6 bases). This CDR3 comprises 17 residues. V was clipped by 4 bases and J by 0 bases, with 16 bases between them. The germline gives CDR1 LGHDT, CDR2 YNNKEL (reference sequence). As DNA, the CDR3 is TGTGCCAGCAGCCGAAGGGGGGGGGAATATAGCAATCAGCCCCAGCATTTT. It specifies CASSRRGGEYSNQPQHF.

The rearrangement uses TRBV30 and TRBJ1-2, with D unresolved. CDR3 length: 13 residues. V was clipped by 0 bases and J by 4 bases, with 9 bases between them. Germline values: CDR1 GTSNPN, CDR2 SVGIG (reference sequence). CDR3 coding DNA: TGTGCCTGGAGTGTACAATGGGGCTATGGCTACACCTTC. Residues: CAWSVQWGYGYTF.

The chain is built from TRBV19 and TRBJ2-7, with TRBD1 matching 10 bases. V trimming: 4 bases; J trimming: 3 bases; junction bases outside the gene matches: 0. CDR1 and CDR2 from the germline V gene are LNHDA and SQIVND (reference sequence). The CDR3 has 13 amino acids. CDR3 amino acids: CASSRTGGYEQYF. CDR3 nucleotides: TGTGCCAGTAGTAGGACAGGGGGCTACGAGCAGTACTTC.

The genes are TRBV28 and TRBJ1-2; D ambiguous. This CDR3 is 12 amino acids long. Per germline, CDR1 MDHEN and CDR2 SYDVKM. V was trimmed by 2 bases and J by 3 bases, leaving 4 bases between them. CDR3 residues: CASSLEHYGYTF. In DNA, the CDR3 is TGTGCCAGCAGTTTAGAACACTATGGCTACACCTTC.

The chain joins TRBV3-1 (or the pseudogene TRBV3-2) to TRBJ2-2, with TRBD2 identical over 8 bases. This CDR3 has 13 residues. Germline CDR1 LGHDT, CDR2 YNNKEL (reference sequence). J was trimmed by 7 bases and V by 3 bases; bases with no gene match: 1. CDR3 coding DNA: TGTGCCAGCAGCCACCGGGAGGGCGGGGAGCTGTTTTTT. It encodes CASSHREGGELFF.

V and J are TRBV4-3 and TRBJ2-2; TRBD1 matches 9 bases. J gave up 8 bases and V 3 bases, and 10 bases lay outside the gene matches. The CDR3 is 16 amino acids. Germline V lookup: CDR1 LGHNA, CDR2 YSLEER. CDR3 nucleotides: TGCGCCAGCAGCCAGCCAATACAGGGGGCGCGTGGGGAGCTGTTTTTT. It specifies CASSQPIQGARGELFF.

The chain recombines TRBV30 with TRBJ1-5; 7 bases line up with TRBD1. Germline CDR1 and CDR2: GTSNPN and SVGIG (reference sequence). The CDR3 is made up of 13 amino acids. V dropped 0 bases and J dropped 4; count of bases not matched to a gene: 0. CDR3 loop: CAWSVRGNQPQHF. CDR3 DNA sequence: TGTGCCTGGAGTGTCAGGGGGAATCAGCCCCAGCATTTT.

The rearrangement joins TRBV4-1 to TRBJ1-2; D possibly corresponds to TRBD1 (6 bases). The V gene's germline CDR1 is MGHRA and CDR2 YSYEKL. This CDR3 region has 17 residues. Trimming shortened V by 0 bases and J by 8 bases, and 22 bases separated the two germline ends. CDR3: CASSQEAGARLRGGYTF. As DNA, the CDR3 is TGCGCCAGCAGCCAAGAGGCAGGGGCCCGCCTCAGAGGGGGCTACACCTTC.

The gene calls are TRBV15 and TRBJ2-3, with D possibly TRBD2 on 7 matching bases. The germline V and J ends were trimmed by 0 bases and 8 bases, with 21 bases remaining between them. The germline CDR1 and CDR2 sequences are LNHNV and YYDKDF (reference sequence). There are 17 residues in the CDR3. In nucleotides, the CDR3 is TGTGCCACCAGCAGAGACACTAGCGAGGTATTCAGGGGTACGCAGTATTTT. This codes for CATSRDTSEVFRGTQYF. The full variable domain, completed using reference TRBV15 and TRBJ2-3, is DAMVIQNPRYQVTQFGKPVTLSCSQTLNHNVMYWYQQKSSQAPKLLFHYYDKDFNNEADTPDNFQSRRPNTSFCFLDIRSPGLGDTAMYLCATSRDTSEVFRGTQYFGPGTRLTVL.

CDR3 residues: CASSPTSGGPYEQYF. The CDR3 coding sequence is TGTGCCAGCTCACCTACTAGCGGAGGCCCCTACGAGCAGTACTTC. This chain links TRBV18 with TRBJ2-7; 8 bases fit TRBD2. The junction had 6 bases not matched to a gene; V was cut back by 3 bases and J by 2 bases. This CDR3 comprises 15 residues. From germline, CDR1 is KGHSH and CDR2 LQKENI.

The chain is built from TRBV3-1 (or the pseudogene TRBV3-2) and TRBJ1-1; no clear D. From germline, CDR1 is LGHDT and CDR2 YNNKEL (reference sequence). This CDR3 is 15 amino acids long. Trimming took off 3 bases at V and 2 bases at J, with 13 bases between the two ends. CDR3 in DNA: TGTGCCAGCAGCCACATAGGGATCCCCAACACTGAAGCTTTCTTT. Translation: CASSHIGIPNTEAFF.

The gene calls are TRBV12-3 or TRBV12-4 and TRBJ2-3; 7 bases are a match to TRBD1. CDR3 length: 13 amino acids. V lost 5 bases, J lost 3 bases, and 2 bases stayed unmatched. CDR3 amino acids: CASSIQGTDTQYF. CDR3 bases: TGTGCCAGCAGTATACAGGGGACAGATACGCAGTATTTT.

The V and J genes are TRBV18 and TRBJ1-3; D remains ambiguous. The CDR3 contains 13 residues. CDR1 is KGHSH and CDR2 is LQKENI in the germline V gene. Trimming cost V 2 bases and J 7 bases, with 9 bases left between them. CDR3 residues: CASSPSAKNTIYF. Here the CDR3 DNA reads TGTGCCAGCTCACCATCCGCCAAGAACACCATATATTTT.

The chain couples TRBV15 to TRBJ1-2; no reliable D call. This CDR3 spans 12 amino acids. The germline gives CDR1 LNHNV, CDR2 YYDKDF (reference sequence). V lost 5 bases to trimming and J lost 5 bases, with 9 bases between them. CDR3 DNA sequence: TGTGCCACCAGCCAAAGATCGTATGGCTACACCTTC. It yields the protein CATSQRSYGYTF.

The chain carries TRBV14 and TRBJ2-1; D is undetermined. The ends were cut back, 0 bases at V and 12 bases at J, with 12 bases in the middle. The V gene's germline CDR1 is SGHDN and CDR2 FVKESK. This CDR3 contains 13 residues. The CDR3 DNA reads TGTGCCAGCAGCCAAGAATCAGGTCGGATGCAGTTCTTC. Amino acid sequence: CASSQESGRMQFF.

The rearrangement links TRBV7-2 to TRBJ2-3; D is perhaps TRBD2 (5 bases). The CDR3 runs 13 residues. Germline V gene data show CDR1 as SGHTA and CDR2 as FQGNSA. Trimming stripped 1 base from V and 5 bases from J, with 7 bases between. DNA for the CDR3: TGTGCCAGCAGCTTAGGTGCGGGAGATACGCAGTATTTT. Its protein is CASSLGAGDTQYF.

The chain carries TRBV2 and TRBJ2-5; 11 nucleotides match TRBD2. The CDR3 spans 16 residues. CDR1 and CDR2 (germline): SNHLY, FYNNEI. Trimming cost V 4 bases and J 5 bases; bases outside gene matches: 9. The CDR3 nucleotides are TGTGCCAGCAGTGGCCTCCTAGCGGGGGGAGCGGAGACCCAGTACTTC. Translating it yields CASSGLLAGGAETQYF.

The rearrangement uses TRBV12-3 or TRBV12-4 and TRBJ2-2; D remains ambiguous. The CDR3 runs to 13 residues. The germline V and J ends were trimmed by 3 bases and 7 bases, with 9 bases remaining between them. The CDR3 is CASSFLIDGELFF. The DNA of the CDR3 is TGTGCCAGCAGTTTTCTAATCGACGGGGAGCTGTTTTTT.

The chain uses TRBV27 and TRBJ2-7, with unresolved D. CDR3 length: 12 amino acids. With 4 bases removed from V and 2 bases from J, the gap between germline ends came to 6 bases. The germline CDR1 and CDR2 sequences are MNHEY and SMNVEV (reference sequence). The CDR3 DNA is TGTGCCAGCAGTTCCCAACCCTACGAGCAGTACTTC. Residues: CASSSQPYEQYF.

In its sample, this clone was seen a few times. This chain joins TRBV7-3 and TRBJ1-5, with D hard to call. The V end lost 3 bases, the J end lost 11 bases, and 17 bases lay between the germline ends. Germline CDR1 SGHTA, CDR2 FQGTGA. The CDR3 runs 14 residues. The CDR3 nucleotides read TGTGCCAGCAGCTTCCTACGGGCCTGGCGGGCCCAGCATTTT. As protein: CASSFLRAWRAQHF.